The clone carrying this T cell receptor (beta chain) showed up just once. This entry comes from a study of blood T cell repertoires in COVID-19. V lost 1 base and J lost 8, with 14 bases in between. There are 14 residues in the CDR3. The germline CDR1 and CDR2 sequences are SGHAT and FQNNGV. Participant-given clinical history determined each cohort assignment. Before being deemed recovered, Cohort 3 donors had two negative PCRs, clearance, or symptom resolution. In the source study's methods: Reference gene primers were amplified, and this amplification served to estimate nucleated cell counts. Libraries were prepared by immunoSEQ multiplex PCR; TCRdb keeps only in-frame clonotypes and omits some of them. V and J calls and clone size are copied from that table; D and trimming were computed from the DNA. Here the sample spans some 390,000 clones, 75% to 90% being singletons.

The clonotype was recovered from a man between 25 and 39 years old who had recovered from COVID-19. Sequencing was performed on PBMCs or T cells enriched from blood (not recorded which). The chain carries TRBV11-2 and TRBJ1-2; D may be TRBD1 (6 bases). The CDR3 here is CASSLAGGALGYTF. CDR3 sequence (DNA): TGTGCCAGCAGCTTAGCGGGGGGGGCCCTCGGCTACACCTTC.